Below, one T cell receptor (beta chain) is given with its context. Its recognized antigen is unknown. Base quality data are lacking; no much larger clone is found one base away. Receptor libraries were prepared by the immunoSEQ multiplex PCR assay. From the authors' description of their analysis: A statistical classification framework was built to diagnose cytomegalovirus status from the catalog of TCR beta chain sequences. As stored in TCRdb, this immuneACCESS dataset retains in-frame rearrangements with V and J assigned. A fraction of the clones does not appear; measured against another copy, unresolved V genes explain less than half of the discrepancy, and the remainder lacks a known reason. V and J calls and clone size are those listed in that table; D and trimming were worked out from the DNA. Here the sample has almost 200,000 clones; roughly 81% occur a single time. The biggest ten clones account for over 0.95% of the sample.

The data derive from a study of cytomegalovirus exposure and HLA in healthy donors (dated by TCRdb to about 2017). Notes on the research overall: According to a later analysis, the approximately 120 validation repertoires were produced on the same platform as the 666 repertoires of the first cohort. The study aimed to test whether signatures of past pathogen exposure could be identified by cataloging public T cell receptors. In addition to the first cohort of 666 subjects, a separate validation cohort of 120 different subjects was used. High-throughput TCR immunosequencing, statistical association of individual TCRs with disease status, and machine learning were combined to predict cytomegalovirus infection status.

The donors belonged to the validation cohort of 90 to 150 subjects, which was separate from the 666-subject first cohort. Results and caveats for the whole study, not just this receptor: Cytomegalovirus status was reported to be diagnosed by the classifier with high specificity and sensitivity in both the original and validation cohorts. Three of the identified cytomegalovirus-associated TCR beta chains were confirmed in vitro to be specific for cytomegalovirus antigens. A later analysis had no HLA typing for the validation cohort, so co-occurrence there was scored across all 130 or so repertoires. In a later analysis, TCRs clustered in the first cohort were found to also tend to co-occur in the 120 validation repertoires, with approximately 94% of cluster scores above 0. It was suggested by the authors that the approach could potentially be generalized to other disease states and immunological phenotypes. The study listed over 150 TCR beta chains as associated with cytomegalovirus. Across donors, most TCR sequences were observed very rarely, whereas some public TCRs were present in many individuals.

Between the V and J ends, shortened by 5 bases and 1 base respectively, the junction contains 3 bases. According to the germline V gene (reference sequence), CDR1 reads MNHEY and CDR2 reads SMNVEV. The CDR3 runs 12 amino acids, cysteine and phenylalanine included. Left in the record is the CDR3 DNA by itself, 36 bases read in frame from the first base. Sequenced sample: PBMCs. This sequence uses TRBV27 and TRBJ2-1, with no D gene named confidently. The receptor comes from a woman aged 25 to 39 in good health and CMV-seronegative. The DNA reads as follows: TGTGCCAGCAGTCGGTCCTACAATGAGCAGTTCTTC. This gives the protein CASSRSYNEQFF.